The clone carrying this T cell receptor beta chain was seen just once. Other DNA sequences within the sample encode an identical CDR3. Trimming shortened V by 1 base and J by 7 bases, and 10 bases separated the two germline ends. CDR1 and CDR2 from the germline V gene are KGHSH and LQKENI. The CDR3 runs 13 residues. Per the original methods: Amplification of reference gene primers provided the estimated nucleated cell counts. The protocol was immunoSEQ multiplex PCR, while the TCRdb copy is restricted to in-frame clones and leaves out a portion. The DNA gave D and trimming, while V, J and clone size come from that table. The data hold under 300,000 clones, with approximately 83% observed a single time. The entry originates in a study of blood T cell repertoires in COVID-19. Across the whole study: Samples representing acute and convalescent COVID-19 were sourced from the United States, Italy and Spain.

This sequence joins TRBV18 and TRBJ1-1, with TRBD1 as a possible D gene (6 bases). The sequence derives from a woman aged 45 to 65 who had recovered from COVID-19. Input material: peripheral blood. CDR3 DNA sequence: TGTGCCAGCTCACCACGGACAGAGAATGAAGCTTTCTTT. Translation gives CASSPRTENEAFF.